This TCR beta chain is drawn from a study of blood T cell repertoires in COVID-19. Study overall: Samples came from the United States, Italy and Spain, spanning acute and convalescent COVID-19. Sample material is recorded as cDNA or gDNA derived from T cells, B-cell-depleted T cells, or PBMCs.

Seattle cases were enrolled at active infection and followed longitudinally. This CDR3 comprises 12 residues. The germline CDR1 and CDR2 sequences are SGHTA and FQGNSA. V was cut by 5 bases and J by 4 bases, with 7 bases left in between. Authors' analysis steps: Estimation of nucleated cell counts relied on the amplification of reference gene primers. The repertoire was sequenced with immunoSEQ multiplex PCR; TCRdb's copy has only in-frame clones and lacks some. D and trimming come from the DNA, and the V and J calls and clone size come from that table. This table holds 100,000 to 150,000 clones, more than 85% found once.

The sequence was collected from a man in his 60s with COVID-19, enrolled during active disease. Sequencing used peripheral blood. The rearrangement joins TRBV7-2 to TRBJ2-3; a weak D match, TRBD2 (5 bases). CDR3 nucleotides: TGTGCCAGCAGCCACGGGGCAGATACGCAGTATTTT. Translated, it gives CASSHGADTQYF.